This T cell receptor beta chain was captured in a study of shared clonotypes between healthy human individuals. Overall study results and limits: Non-shared clonotypes had lower generation probabilities than those shared by all four donors. Apart from blood, nothing was sampled; tissue repertoires likely differ.

Genomic DNA from each subset was divided evenly over several immunoSEQ plates. Here immunoSEQ multiplex PCR was the method, and the copy in TCRdb shows in-frame clones only, minus some. The sample holds about 2 million clones, about 95% seen once. CD8 cells regarded as naive lacked CD45RO, were positively chosen for CCR7, and omitted terminally differentiated effector memory CD45RA+ cells. The CDR3 is 14 residues long. V lost 4 bases and J 1 base, leaving 11 bases between the germline ends. Germline V gene sequence: CDR1 MNHEY, CDR2 SMNVEV (reference sequence). As for this clone: The antigen is not known. Other DNA sequences in this specimen translate into the identical CDR3.

This clonotype was obtained from a man aged 18-30 years in good health. This chain links TRBV27 with TRBJ2-7; a possible D gene is TRBD1 (5 bases). The sequenced material came from naive CD8+ T cells sorted from blood. Here the CDR3 DNA reads TGTGCCAGCAGTTGGCAGGGCAGTTCCTACGAGCAGTACTTC. Translating it yields CASSWQGSSYEQYF.